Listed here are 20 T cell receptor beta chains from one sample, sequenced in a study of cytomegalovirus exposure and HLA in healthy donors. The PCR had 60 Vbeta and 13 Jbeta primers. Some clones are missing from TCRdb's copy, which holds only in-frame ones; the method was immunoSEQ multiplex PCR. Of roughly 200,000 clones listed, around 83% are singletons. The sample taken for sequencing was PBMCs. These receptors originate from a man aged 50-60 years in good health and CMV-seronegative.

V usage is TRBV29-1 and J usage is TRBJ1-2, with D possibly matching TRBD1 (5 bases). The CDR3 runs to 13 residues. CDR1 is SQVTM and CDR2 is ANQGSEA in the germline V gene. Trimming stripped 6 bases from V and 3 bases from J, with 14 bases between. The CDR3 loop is CSVARAGDYGYTF. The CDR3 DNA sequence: TGCAGCGTCGCCCGCGCGGGGGACTATGGCTACACCTTC.

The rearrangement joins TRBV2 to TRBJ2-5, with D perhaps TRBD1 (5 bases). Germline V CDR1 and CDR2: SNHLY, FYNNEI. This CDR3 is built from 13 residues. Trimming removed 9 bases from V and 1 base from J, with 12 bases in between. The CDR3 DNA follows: TGTGCCAGTTCCCTTAGGGGCCAAGAGACCCAGTACTTC. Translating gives CASSLRGQETQYF.

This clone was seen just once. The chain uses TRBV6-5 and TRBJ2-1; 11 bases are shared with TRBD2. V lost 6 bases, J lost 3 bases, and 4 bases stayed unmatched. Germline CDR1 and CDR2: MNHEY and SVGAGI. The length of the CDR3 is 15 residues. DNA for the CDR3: TGTGCCAGCAGCCGACTAGCGGGAAACTACAATGAGCAGTTCTTC. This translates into CASSRLAGNYNEQFF.

The CDR3 loop reads CASSLFSQETQYF. The CDR3 nucleotides are TGCGCCAGCAGCTTGTTTTCTCAAGAGACCCAGTACTTC. The chain is built from TRBV5-1 and TRBJ2-5; D gene uncertain. The CDR3 contains 13 residues. V was clipped by 1 base and J by 2 bases, with 6 bases between them. Looked up from germline, CDR1 is SGHRS and CDR2 is YFSETQ.

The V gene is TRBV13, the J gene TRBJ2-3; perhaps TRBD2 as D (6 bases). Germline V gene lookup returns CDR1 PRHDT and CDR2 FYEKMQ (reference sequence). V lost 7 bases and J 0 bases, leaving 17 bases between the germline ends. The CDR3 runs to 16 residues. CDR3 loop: CASTGTGWPSTDTQYF. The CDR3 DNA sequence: TGTGCCAGCACCGGGACTGGCTGGCCTAGCACAGATACGCAGTATTTT.

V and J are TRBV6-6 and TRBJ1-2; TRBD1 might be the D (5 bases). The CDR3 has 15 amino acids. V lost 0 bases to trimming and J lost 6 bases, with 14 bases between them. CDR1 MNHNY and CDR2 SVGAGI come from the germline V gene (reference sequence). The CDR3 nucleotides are TGTGCCAGCAGTTACTCGCCCAGGGCCGAGCATGGCTACACCTTC. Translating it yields CASSYSPRAEHGYTF.

This CDR3 is CASSQDRQFITYEQYF. Written as DNA, the CDR3 is TGCGCCAGCAGCCAAGATCGACAGTTTATTACCTACGAGCAGTACTTC. V usage is TRBV4-3 and J usage is TRBJ2-5, with a tentative D call TRBD1 (5 bases). The J call could be wrong; TRBJ2-7 is a better fit for the DNA end. This CDR3 has 16 amino acids. Germline V gene lookup returns CDR1 LGHNA and CDR2 YSLEER.

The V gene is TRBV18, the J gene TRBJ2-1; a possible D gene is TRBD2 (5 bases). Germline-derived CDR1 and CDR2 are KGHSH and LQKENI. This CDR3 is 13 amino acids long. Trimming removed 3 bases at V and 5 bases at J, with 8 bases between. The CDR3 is CASSPSVDNEQFF. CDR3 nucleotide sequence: TGTGCCAGCTCACCTAGCGTCGACAATGAGCAGTTCTTC.

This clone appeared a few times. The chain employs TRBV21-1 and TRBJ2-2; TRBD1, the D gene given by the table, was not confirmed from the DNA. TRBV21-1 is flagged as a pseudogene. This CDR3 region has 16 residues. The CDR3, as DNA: TGTGCCAGCAGCAAAGGACCTAGGGAAGGGGCCGGGGAGCTGTTTTTT. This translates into CASSKGPREGAGELFF.

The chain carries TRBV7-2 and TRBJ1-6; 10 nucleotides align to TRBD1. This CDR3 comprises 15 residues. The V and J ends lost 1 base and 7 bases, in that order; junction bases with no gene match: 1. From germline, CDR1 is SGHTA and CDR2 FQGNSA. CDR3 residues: CASSLVGQGNSPLHF. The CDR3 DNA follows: TGTGCCAGCAGCTTAGTGGGACAGGGGAATTCACCCCTCCACTTT.

The CDR3 region is CASSISIYPHEQFF. DNA for the CDR3: TGTGCCAGTAGTATAAGCATCTACCCCCATGAGCAGTTCTTC. The chain combines TRBV19 with TRBJ2-1, with D hard to call. Trimming pared 2 bases from V and 8 bases from J, leaving 13 bases between. The CDR3 covers 14 residues. CDR1 is LNHDA and CDR2 is SQIVND in the germline V gene (reference sequence).

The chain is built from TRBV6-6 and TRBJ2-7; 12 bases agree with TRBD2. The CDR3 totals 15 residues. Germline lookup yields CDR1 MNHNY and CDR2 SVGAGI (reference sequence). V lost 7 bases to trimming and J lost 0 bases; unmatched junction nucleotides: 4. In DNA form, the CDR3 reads TGTGCCAGCACCCCGACTAGCGGGAGCTCCTACGAGCAGTACTTC. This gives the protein CASTPTSGSSYEQYF.

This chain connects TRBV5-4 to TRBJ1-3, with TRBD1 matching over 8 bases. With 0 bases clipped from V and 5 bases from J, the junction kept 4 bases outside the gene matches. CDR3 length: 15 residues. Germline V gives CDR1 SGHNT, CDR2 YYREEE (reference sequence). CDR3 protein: CASSLAQGARNTIYF. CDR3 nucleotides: TGTGCCAGCAGCTTGGCTCAGGGGGCGAGAAACACCATATATTTT.

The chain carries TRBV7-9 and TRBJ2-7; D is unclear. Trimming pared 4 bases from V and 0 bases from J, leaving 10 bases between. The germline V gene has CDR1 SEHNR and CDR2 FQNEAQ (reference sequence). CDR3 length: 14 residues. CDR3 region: CASSSPPGSYEQYF. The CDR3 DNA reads TGTGCCAGCAGCTCCCCCCCGGGCTCCTACGAGCAGTACTTC.

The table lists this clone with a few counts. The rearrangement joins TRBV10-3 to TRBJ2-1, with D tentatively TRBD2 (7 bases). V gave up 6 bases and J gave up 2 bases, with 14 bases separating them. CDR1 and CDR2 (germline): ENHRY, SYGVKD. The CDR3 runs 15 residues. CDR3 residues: CAIRNREGPYNEQFF. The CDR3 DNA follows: TGTGCCATCAGAAACAGGGAGGGTCCCTACAATGAGCAGTTCTTC.

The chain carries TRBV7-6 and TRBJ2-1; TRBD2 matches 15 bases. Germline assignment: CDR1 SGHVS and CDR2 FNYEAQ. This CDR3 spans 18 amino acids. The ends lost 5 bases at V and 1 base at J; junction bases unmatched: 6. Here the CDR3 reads CASSPGLAGGLSYNEQFF. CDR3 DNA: TGTGCCAGCAGCCCCGGACTAGCGGGGGGGTTATCCTACAATGAGCAGTTCTTC.

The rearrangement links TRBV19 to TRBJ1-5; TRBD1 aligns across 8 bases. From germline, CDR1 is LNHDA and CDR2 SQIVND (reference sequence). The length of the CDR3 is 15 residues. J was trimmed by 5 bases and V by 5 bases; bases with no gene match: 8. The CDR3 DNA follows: TGTGCCAGTAGTCCGGACAGGGTCGGGTATCAGCCCCAGCATTTT. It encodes CASSPDRVGYQPQHF.

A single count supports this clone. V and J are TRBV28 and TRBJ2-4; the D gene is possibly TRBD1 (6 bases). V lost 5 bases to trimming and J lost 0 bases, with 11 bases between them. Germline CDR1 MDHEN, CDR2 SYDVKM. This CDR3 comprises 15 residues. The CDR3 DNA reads TGTGCCAGCAGTGTTACAGGGATAGCCAAAAACATTCAGTACTTC. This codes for CASSVTGIAKNIQYF.

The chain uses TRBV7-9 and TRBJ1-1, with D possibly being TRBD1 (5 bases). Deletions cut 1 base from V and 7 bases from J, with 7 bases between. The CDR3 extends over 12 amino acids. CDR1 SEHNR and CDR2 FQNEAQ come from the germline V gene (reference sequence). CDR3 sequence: CASSLVTVEAFF. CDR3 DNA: TGTGCCAGCAGCTTAGTGACAGTTGAAGCTTTCTTT.

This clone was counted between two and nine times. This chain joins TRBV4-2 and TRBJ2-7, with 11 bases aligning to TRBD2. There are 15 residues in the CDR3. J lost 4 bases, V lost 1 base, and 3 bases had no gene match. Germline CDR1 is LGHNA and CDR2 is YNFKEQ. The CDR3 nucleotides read TGTGCCAGCAGCCAAGCCGGGACTAGCGGATACGAGCAGTACTTC. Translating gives CASSQAGTSGYEQYF.